Listed here are 26 T cell receptor beta chains from one sample, sequenced in a study of cytomegalovirus exposure and HLA in healthy donors. The PCR contained 60 Vbeta and 13 Jbeta primers. Some clones are missing from TCRdb's copy, which holds only in-frame ones; the method was immunoSEQ multiplex PCR. The sample has 200,000 to 250,000 clones, roughly four fifths seen once. The source material was PBMCs. Receptors originate from a woman between 40 and 55 years old in good health and CMV-seronegative.

This chain connects TRBV6-1 to TRBJ1-5, with D perhaps TRBD1 (5 bases). Germline CDR1 is MNHNS and CDR2 is SASEGT. V shed 3 bases and J shed 7 bases, with 13 bases lying between them. This CDR3 contains 14 residues. CDR3 region: CASSDSGNGQPQHF. As DNA, the CDR3 is TGTGCCAGCAGTGACTCAGGGAATGGCCAGCCCCAGCATTTT.

The genes are TRBV5-1 and TRBJ2-4; D gene ambiguous. Trimming pared 2 bases from V and 8 bases from J, leaving 11 bases between. Germline loops: CDR1 SGHRS, CDR2 YFSETQ. CDR3 size: 13 residues. Here the CDR3 reads CASSFGHRDIQYF. The CDR3 nucleotides are TGCGCCAGCAGCTTCGGCCACCGGGACATTCAGTACTTC.

The genes are TRBV6-6 and TRBJ2-2, with D possibly matching TRBD1 (5 bases). The CDR3 extends over 13 amino acids. V lost 6 bases, J lost 5 bases, and 10 bases lay in between. CDR1 and CDR2 from the germline V gene are MNHNY and SVGAGI (reference sequence). The DNA of the CDR3 is TGTGCCAGCAGAGCAGGGCCTACCGGGGAGCTGTTTTTT. The encoded protein is CASRAGPTGELFF.

The chain links TRBV5-4 to TRBJ2-5; D is possibly TRBD1 (6 bases). The CDR3 consists of 14 residues. Germline V gene sequence: CDR1 SGHNT, CDR2 YYREEE (reference sequence). The V and J ends lost 4 bases and 2 bases respectively, with 12 bases between them. The CDR3 nucleotides are TGTGCCAGCAGCCATATCACAGGGCAAGAGACCCAGTACTTC. Its translation: CASSHITGQETQYF.

The chain joins TRBV5-6 to TRBJ2-4; a weak D match, TRBD1 (5 bases). The CDR3 is made up of 14 amino acids. Germline values: CDR1 SGHDT, CDR2 YYEEEE. The V gene lost 1 base and the J gene lost 2 bases, with 7 bases spanning the gap. CDR3 nucleotide sequence: TGTGCCAGCAGCTTGCAGGGTACCAAAAACATTCAGTACTTC. Protein product: CASSLQGTKNIQYF. The full variable domain, with the rest looked up from reference TRBV5-6 and TRBJ2-4, is DAGVTQSPTHLIKTRGQQVTLRCSPKSGHDTVSWYQQALGQGPQFIFQYYEEEERQRGNFPDRFSGHQFPNYSSELNVNALLLGDSALYLCASSLQGTKNIQYFGAGTRLSVL.

This sequence joins TRBV7-9 and TRBJ2-5; D perhaps matches TRBD2 (5 bases). CDR1 is SEHNR and CDR2 is FQNEAQ in the germline V gene (reference sequence). V gave up 2 bases and J gave up 1 base, with 11 bases separating them. The CDR3 length is 15 residues. Here the CDR3 reads CASSLYGRVQETQYF. CDR3 bases: TGTGCCAGCAGCTTATATGGGAGAGTCCAAGAGACCCAGTACTTC.

The genes are TRBV2 and TRBJ1-6; D unclear. Germline values: CDR1 SNHLY, CDR2 FYNNEI. The CDR3 is 15 amino acids. The V and J ends lost 1 base and 9 bases respectively, with 13 bases between them. The CDR3 is CASSEGGGMRSPLHF. For the CDR3, the DNA is TGTGCCAGCAGTGAAGGGGGAGGGATGCGTTCACCCCTCCACTTT.

This clone has only a few counts. This chain links TRBV4-1 with TRBJ2-1, with a possible D match to TRBD2 (6 bases). Per the germline V gene, CDR1 is MGHRA and CDR2 is YSYEKL. The CDR3 runs to 17 residues. V dropped 0 bases and J dropped 4 bases, with 16 bases sitting between them. The CDR3 region has the DNA TGCGCCAGCAGCCAAGAAGTTATAATCGGGGGATACAATGAGCAGTTCTTC. This gives the protein CASSQEVIIGGYNEQFF.

In this sample, this clone turned up once. The gene calls are TRBV10-3 and TRBJ1-2; the D gene is possibly TRBD1 (6 bases). Germline V gene sequence: CDR1 ENHRY, CDR2 SYGVKD. This CDR3 is 15 amino acids long. Trimming pared 0 bases from V and 3 bases from J, leaving 11 bases between. The CDR3 nucleotides read TGTGCCATCAGTGAGTCAACAGGGCTGTACTATGGCTACACCTTC. Its translation is CAISESTGLYYGYTF.

The chain links TRBV6-5 to TRBJ1-1; possible D gene TRBD1, 6 bases. CDR3 length: 16 residues. V was shortened by 2 bases and J by 4 bases, with 17 bases between the two germline ends. Per the germline V gene, CDR1 is MNHEY and CDR2 is SVGAGI. CDR3 protein: CASSYPTGSGVTEAFF. The CDR3 DNA reads TGTGCCAGCAGTTACCCCACCGGATCAGGGGTCACTGAAGCTTTCTTT.

The chain is built from TRBV10-3 and TRBJ2-2, with 9 bases lining up with TRBD1. With V trimmed by 4 bases and J by 4 bases, 4 bases remained unmatched. This CDR3 has 15 residues. Germline loops: CDR1 ENHRY, CDR2 SYGVKD. CDR3: CAISVGTGRTGELFF. As DNA, the CDR3 is TGTGCCATCAGTGTGGGGACAGGGCGCACCGGGGAGCTGTTTTTT.

The V and J genes are TRBV5-1 and TRBJ2-5, with 9 bases identical to TRBD1. The CDR3 sequence is 14 residues long. Trimming took 3 bases from V and 1 from J; bases not matched to a gene: 1. CDR1 and CDR2 from the germline V gene are SGHRS and YFSETQ. The CDR3 protein is CASSSGQGQETQYF. CDR3 in DNA: TGCGCCAGCAGCTCGGGACAGGGCCAAGAGACCCAGTACTTC.

This rearrangement joins TRBV18 to TRBJ1-1, with D uncertain. Looked up from germline, CDR1 is KGHSH and CDR2 is LQKENI. The CDR3 runs to 15 residues. The V and J ends lost 2 bases and 5 bases respectively, with 15 bases between them. CDR3 sequence (DNA): TGTGCCAGCTCACCAACGTCAGAGGGTAGGACTGAAGCTTTCTTT. This gives the protein CASSPTSEGRTEAFF.

In its sample, this clone was seen a few times. The J gene is TRBJ2-1, the V gene TRBV2; TRBD1 agrees at 9 bases. The CDR3 covers 12 residues. The junction had 1 base not matched to a gene; V was cut back by 6 bases and J by 7 bases. Germline CDR1 reads SNHLY; CDR2 reads FYNNEI. CDR3 residues: CASRDRGNEQFF. DNA of the CDR3: TGTGCCAGCAGGGACAGGGGAAATGAGCAGTTCTTC.

The chain recombines TRBV5-1 with TRBJ1-1; a weak D match, TRBD1 (5 bases). This CDR3 has 16 residues. Looked up from germline, CDR1 is SGHRS and CDR2 is YFSETQ. The V gene lost 1 base and the J gene lost 4 bases, with 17 bases spanning the gap. This CDR3 is CASSLRVANGGTEAFF. DNA for the CDR3: TGCGCCAGCAGCTTGAGGGTCGCAAACGGGGGCACTGAAGCTTTCTTT.

The chain carries TRBV7-9 and TRBJ1-4; no reliable D call. Germline CDR1 SEHNR, CDR2 FQNEAQ (reference sequence). CDR3 length: 15 amino acids. Between the trimmed V and J ends, which lost 4 bases and 3 bases, there was a span of 12 bases. The CDR3: CASSSDGISNEKLFF. CDR3 bases: TGTGCCAGCAGCTCTGACGGGATCTCTAATGAAAAACTGTTTTTT. Full variable domain (rest looked up from reference TRBV7-9 and TRBJ1-4): DTGVSQNPRHKITKRGQNVTFRCDPISEHNRLYWYRQTLGQGPEFLTYFQNEAQLEKSRLLSDRFSAERPKGSFSTLEIQRTEQGDSAMYLCASSSDGISNEKLFFGSGTQLSVL.

The V and J genes are TRBV5-6 and TRBJ1-1, with 7 bases identical to TRBD1. This CDR3 region has 13 residues. The V gene's germline CDR1 is SGHDT and CDR2 YYEEEE. V lost 7 bases to trimming and J lost 5 bases; unmatched junction nucleotides: 8. The CDR3 region is CASRLRRGTEAFF. In nucleotides, the CDR3 is TGTGCCAGCCGTCTGCGCAGGGGGACTGAAGCTTTCTTT.

The V and J genes are TRBV11-3 and TRBJ2-1; 9 bases align to TRBD2. V shed 1 base, J shed 8 bases, and the junction held 12 bases outside the gene matches. The CDR3 sequence is 17 residues long. Per the germline V gene, CDR1 is SGHNT and CDR2 is YENEEA. The CDR3 loop reads CASSLVGGSGGSDEQFF. The CDR3 DNA follows: TGTGCCAGCAGCTTAGTAGGAGGTAGCGGGGGTAGTGATGAGCAGTTCTTC.

J is TRBJ2-3 and V is TRBV7-9; possibly TRBD1 for D (6 bases). CDR3 length: 17 amino acids. The germline CDR1 and CDR2 sequences are SEHNR and FQNEAQ (reference sequence). V gave up 4 bases and J gave up 2 bases, with 19 bases separating them. CDR3 protein: CASSSFTTGPLTDTQYF. In nucleotides, the CDR3 is TGTGCCAGCAGCTCATTCACAACAGGGCCCCTCACAGATACGCAGTATTTT.

The chain couples TRBV10-3 to TRBJ2-5, with 7 positions matching TRBD2. Germline V gene sequence: CDR1 ENHRY, CDR2 SYGVKD. The CDR3 runs 14 residues. After removal of 6 bases from V and 0 bases from J, the junction contained 4 bases not matched to a gene. DNA for the CDR3: TGTGCCATCAGCCCCCGGGGGGACCAAGAGACCCAGTACTTC. Protein product: CAISPRGDQETQYF.

CDR3 sequence: CASSPAQGSGDNSPLHF. The CDR3 nucleotides read TGTGCCAGCAGCCCCGCTCAGGGGTCCGGAGATAATTCACCCCTCCACTTT. The chain carries TRBV4-2 and TRBJ1-6; D perhaps matches TRBD1 (6 bases). Per the germline V gene, CDR1 is LGHNA and CDR2 is YNFKEQ. This CDR3 has 17 residues. V was cut by 4 bases and J by 5 bases, with 18 bases left in between.

The chain carries TRBV28 and TRBJ1-3; possible D gene TRBD1, 5 bases. CDR3 length: 13 residues. Between the trimmed V and J ends, which lost 7 bases and 0 bases, there was a span of 7 bases. Germline V lookup: CDR1 MDHEN, CDR2 SYDVKM. CDR3 sequence reads: CASKDSSGNTIYF. CDR3 nucleotides: TGTGCCAGCAAAGACAGCTCTGGAAACACCATATATTTT.

The chain links TRBV6-6 to TRBJ1-5, with a possible D match to TRBD1 (6 bases). Trimming removed 7 bases at V and 7 bases at J, with 17 bases between. The CDR3 is 14 residues long. Germline V lookup: CDR1 MNHNY, CDR2 SVGAGI (reference sequence). CDR3 sequence: CASTTTTGNQPQHF. For the CDR3, the DNA is TGTGCCAGCACAACTACGACAGGAAACCAGCCCCAGCATTTT.

CDR3 in DNA: TGTGCCAGCAGCCAAGGGACAGCGAGAGGGGAAGATACGCAGTATTTT. Translating gives CASSQGTARGEDTQYF. The rearrangement links TRBV4-2 to TRBJ2-3, with D tentatively TRBD1 (6 bases). The germline V gene encodes CDR1 LGHNA and CDR2 YNFKEQ. The CDR3 length is 16 residues. Trimming shortened V by 1 base and J by 5 bases, and 16 bases separated the two germline ends.

The rearrangement links TRBV7-2 to TRBJ2-3; 7 bases line up with TRBD2. The V segment lost 8 bases and the J segment 1 base; nucleotides outside the gene matches: 9. Germline lookup yields CDR1 SGHTA and CDR2 FQGNSA. CDR3 size: 15 residues. CDR3 in amino acids: CASLGGLSGTDTQYF. CDR3 in DNA: TGTGCCAGCTTGGGGGGACTAAGTGGCACAGATACGCAGTATTTT.

The chain uses TRBV4-2 and TRBJ2-1; D possibly corresponds to TRBD2 (7 bases). CDR1 LGHNA and CDR2 YNFKEQ come from the germline V gene. The CDR3 is made up of 12 amino acids. V was cut by 7 bases and J by 13 bases, with 17 bases left in between. DNA of the CDR3: TGTGCCAGCAATGCGGGGGCCAACTCTCAGTTCTTC. This codes for CASNAGANSQFF.